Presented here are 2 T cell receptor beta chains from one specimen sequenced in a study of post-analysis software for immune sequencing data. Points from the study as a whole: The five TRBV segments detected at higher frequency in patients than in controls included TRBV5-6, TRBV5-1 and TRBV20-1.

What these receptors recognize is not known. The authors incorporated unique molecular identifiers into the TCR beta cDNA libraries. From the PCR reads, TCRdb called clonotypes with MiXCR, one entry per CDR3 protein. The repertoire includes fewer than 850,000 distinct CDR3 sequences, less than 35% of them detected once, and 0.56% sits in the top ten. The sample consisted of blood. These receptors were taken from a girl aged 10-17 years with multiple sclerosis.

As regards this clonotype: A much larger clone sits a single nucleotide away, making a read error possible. In DNA, the CDR3 is TGCAGCGTTCCAAGGAGCCAGAAATATGGCTACACCTTC. Translation gives CSVPRSQKYGYTF. The chain links TRBV29-1 to TRBJ1-2; D remains unclear. The CDR3 has 13 residues. Trimming shortened V by 5 bases and J by 5 bases, and 15 bases separated the two germline ends. Germline assignment: CDR1 SQVTM and CDR2 ANQGSEA.

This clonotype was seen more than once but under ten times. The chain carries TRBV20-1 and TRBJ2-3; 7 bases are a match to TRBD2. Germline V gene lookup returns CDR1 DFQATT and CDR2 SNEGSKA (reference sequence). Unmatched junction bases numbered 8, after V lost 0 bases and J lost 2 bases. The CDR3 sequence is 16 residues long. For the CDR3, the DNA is TGCAGTGCTAGAGATTGGGGAGCGGGAAACACAGATACGCAGTATTTT. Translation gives CSARDWGAGNTDTQYF.